Described below is a single T cell receptor (beta chain) sequence and its context. Markers CD45RO/CCR7/CD25/CD127/CD95/CD27 served to sort CD4+ naive, central memory, regulatory and stem cell-like memory cells. Germline CDR1 is SGHDT and CDR2 is YYEEEE. V was trimmed by 2 bases and J by 2 bases, leaving 11 bases between them. The length of the CDR3 is 14 residues. These data come from a study of beta chain features in type 1 diabetes. Every bit of the isolated RNA underwent reverse transcription, so sequencing read expressed TCRB transcripts. Profiling relied on immunoSEQ multiplex PCR, and the TCRdb table lists in-frame clones only, not all of them. The table lists 310,000 or so clones, roughly 11% of them singletons.

Sequenced sample: naive CD4+ T cells from blood. The clonotype originates from a woman in her 30s in good health. The chain carries TRBV5-6 and TRBJ2-7, with D uncertain. The CDR3 coding sequence is TGTGCCAGCAGCTTTTCCGGTTCCGCCTACGAGCAGTACTTC. Translated: CASSFSGSAYEQYF.